This T cell receptor beta chain was identified during a study of CD8 T cells in ankylosing spondylitis. Study-wide results and caveats: The study identified a TCR beta motif of several highly homologous variants that appeared characteristic of ankylosing spondylitis blood. The authors found the disease-linked clones to be CD8+ and relatively rare in peripheral blood.

Concerning this clonotype: Antigen unknown.

TCRdb fed the 5' RACE reads into MiXCR, producing one record per CDR3 protein. The data hold hundreds of thousands of distinct CDR3 sequences, with approximately 20% observed a single time. Germline lookup yields CDR1 MGHRA and CDR2 YSYEKL. V gave up 4 bases and J gave up 0 bases, with 22 bases separating them. This CDR3 region has 18 residues. The clonotype was recovered from a male donor with ankylosing spondylitis. The chain is built from TRBV4-1 and TRBJ2-7, with D perhaps given as TRBD1 or TRBD2 (5 bases each). Sequenced: blood, either unsorted or a sorted T cell fraction (not recorded which). The CDR3 DNA is TGCGCCAGCAGCCCCGCCCCCCCGGGACGCCACGTCTCCTACGAGCAGTACTTC. Protein: CASSPAPPGRHVSYEQYF.